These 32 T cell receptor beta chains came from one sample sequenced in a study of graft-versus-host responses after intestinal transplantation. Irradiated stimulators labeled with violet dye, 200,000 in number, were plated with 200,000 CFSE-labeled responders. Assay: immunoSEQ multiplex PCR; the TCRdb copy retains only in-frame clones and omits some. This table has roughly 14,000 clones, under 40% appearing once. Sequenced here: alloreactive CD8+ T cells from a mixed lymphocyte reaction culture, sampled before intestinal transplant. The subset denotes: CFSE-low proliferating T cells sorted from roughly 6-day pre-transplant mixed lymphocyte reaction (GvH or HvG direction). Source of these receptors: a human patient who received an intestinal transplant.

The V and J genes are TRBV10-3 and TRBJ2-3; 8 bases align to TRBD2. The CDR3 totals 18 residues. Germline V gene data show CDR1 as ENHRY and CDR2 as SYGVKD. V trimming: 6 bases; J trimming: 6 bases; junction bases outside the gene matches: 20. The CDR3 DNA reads TGTGCCATCAGCCTCCGTCGAGCGGGGGCCCCCAGGAAGGATACGCAGTATTTT. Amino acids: CAISLRRAGAPRKDTQYF.

Here the CDR3 DNA reads TGCGCCAGCAGCTTGTGGTCCTTTGAGACTGAAGCTTTCTTT. Translation gives CASSLWSFETEAFF. V usage is TRBV5-1 and J usage is TRBJ1-1; no definite D call. Trimming shortened V by 1 base and J by 5 bases, and 12 bases separated the two germline ends. There are 14 residues in the CDR3. From germline, CDR1 is SGHRS and CDR2 YFSETQ. Variable domain in full (rest from reference TRBV5-1 and TRBJ1-1): KAGVTQTPRYLIKTRGQQVTLSCSPISGHRSVSWYQQTPGQGLQFLFEYFSETQRNKGNFPGRFSGRQFSNSRSEMNVSTLELGDSALYLCASSLWSFETEAFFGQGTRLTVV.

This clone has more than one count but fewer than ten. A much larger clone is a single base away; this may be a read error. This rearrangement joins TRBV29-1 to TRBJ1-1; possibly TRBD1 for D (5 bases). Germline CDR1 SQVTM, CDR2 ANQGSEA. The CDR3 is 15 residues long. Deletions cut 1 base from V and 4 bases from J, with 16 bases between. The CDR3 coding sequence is TGCAGCGTTGAAGTGGGAGGGGCGGGGGTCACTGAAGCTTTCTTT. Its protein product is CSVEVGGAGVTEAFF.

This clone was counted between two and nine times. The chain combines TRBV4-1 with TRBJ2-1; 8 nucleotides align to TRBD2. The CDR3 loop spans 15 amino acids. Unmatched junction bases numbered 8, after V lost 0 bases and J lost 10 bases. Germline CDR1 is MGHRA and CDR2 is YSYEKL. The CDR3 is CASSQEGGRMGEQFF. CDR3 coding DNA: TGCGCCAGCAGCCAAGAAGGCGGGAGGATGGGAGAGCAGTTCTTC.

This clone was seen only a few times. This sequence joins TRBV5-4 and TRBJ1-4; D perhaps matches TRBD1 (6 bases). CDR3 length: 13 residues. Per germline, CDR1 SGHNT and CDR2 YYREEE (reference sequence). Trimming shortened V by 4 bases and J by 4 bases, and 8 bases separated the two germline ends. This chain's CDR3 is CASSRGFNEKLFF. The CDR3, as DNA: TGTGCCAGCAGCAGGGGGTTTAATGAAAAACTGTTTTTT. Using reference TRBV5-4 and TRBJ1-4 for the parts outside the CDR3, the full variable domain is ETGVTQSPTHLIKTRGQQVTLRCSSQSGHNTVSWYQQALGQGPQFIFQYYREEENGRGNFPPRFSGLQFPNYSSELNVNALELDDSALYLCASSRGFNEKLFFGSGTQLSVL.

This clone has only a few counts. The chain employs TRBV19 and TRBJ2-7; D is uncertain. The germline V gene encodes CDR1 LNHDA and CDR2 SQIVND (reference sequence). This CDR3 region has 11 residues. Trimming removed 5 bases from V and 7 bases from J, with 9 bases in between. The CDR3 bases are TGTGCCAGTAGTTTCTACGGGGAGCAGTACTTC. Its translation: CASSFYGEQYF.

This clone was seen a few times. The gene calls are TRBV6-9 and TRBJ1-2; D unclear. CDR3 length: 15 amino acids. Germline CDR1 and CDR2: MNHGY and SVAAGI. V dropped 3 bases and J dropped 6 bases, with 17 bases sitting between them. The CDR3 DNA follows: TGTGCCAGCAGTTACTCAACAGCCTCCAGTAATGGCTACACCTTC. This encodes CASSYSTASSNGYTF.

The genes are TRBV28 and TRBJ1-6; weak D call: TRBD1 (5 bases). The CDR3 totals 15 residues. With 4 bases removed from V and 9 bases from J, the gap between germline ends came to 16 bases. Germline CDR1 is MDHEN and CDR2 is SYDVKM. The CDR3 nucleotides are TGTGCCAGCAGTTCAAGTACCAGGGCAGGTTCACCCCTCCACTTT. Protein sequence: CASSSSTRAGSPLHF. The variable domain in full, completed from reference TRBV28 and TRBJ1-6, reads DVKVTQSSRYLVKRTGEKVFLECVQDMDHENMFWYRQDPGLGLRLIYFSYDVKMKEKGDIPEGYSVSREKKERFSLILESASTNQTSMYLCASSSSTRAGSPLHFGNGTRLTVT.

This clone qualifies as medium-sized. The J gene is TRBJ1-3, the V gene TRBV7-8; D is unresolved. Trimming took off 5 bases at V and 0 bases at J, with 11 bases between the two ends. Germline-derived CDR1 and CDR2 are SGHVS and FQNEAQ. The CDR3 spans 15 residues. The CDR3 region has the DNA TGTGCCAGCAGCGACGACAAGAGCTCTGGAAACACCATATATTTT. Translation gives CASSDDKSSGNTIYF.

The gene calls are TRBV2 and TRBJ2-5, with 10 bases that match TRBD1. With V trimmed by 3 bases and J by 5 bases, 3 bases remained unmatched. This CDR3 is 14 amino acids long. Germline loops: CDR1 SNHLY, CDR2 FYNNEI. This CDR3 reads CASSETGGAETQYF. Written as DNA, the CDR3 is TGTGCCAGCAGTGAGACAGGGGGCGCGGAGACCCAGTACTTC.

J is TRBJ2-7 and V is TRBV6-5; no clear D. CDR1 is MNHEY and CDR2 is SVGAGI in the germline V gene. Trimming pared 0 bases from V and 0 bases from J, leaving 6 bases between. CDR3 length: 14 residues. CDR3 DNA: TGTGCCAGCAGTTACTCTTGGAGCTCCTACGAGCAGTACTTC. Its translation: CASSYSWSSYEQYF.

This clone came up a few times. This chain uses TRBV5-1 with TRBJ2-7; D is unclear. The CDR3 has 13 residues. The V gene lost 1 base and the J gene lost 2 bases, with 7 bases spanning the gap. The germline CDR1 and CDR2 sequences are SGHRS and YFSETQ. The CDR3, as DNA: TGCGCCAGCAGCTTGAGACAAACCTACGAGCAGTACTTC. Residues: CASSLRQTYEQYF.

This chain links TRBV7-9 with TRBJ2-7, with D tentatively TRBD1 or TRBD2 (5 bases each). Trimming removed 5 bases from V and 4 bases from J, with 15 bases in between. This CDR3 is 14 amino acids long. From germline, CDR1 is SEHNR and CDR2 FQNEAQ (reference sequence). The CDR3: CASSRGAYSYEQYF. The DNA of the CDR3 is TGTGCCAGCAGCCGAGGGGCCTATTCATACGAGCAGTACTTC.

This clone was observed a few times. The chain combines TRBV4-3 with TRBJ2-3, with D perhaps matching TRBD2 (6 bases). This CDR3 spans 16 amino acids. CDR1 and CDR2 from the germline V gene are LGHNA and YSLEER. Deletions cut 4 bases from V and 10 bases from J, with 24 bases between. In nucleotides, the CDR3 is TGCGCCAGCAGCCGTGAGCTAGGGGATCTACTAGCTTCGCAGTATTTT. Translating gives CASSRELGDLLASQYF.

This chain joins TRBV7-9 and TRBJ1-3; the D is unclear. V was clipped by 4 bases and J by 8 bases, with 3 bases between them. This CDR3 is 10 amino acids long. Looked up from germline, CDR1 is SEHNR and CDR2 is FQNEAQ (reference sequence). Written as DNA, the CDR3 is TGTGCCAGCAGCTCCGACACCATATATTTT. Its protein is CASSSDTIYF.

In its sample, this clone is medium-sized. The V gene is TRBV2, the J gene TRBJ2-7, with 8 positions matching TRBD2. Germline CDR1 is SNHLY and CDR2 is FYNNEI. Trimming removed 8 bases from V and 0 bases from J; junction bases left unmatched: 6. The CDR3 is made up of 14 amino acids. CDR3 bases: TGTGCCAGCCTGGGACTAGGGGTCTCCTACGAGCAGTACTTC. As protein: CASLGLGVSYEQYF.

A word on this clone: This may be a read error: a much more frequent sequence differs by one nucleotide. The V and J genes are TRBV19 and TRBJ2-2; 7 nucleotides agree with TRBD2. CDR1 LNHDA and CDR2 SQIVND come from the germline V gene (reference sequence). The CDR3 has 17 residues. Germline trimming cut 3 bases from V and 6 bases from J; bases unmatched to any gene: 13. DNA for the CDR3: TGTGCCAGTAGTATCAGCGGGGCAGGCAACCCCCCCGGGGAGCTGTTTTTT. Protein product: CASSISGAGNPPGELFF.

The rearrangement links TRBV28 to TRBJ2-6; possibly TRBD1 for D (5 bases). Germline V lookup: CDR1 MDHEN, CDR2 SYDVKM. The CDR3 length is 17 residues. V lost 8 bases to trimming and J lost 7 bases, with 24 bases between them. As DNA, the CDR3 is TGTGCCAGCCACTTAACCAGGGCACCTCTGGGCGCCAACGTCCTGACTTTC. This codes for CASHLTRAPLGANVLTF.

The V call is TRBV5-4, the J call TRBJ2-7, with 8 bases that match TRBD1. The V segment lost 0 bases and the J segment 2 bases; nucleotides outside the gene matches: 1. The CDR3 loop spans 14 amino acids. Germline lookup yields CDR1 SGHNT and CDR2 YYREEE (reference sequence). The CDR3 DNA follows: TGTGCCAGCAGCTTGGGGGACAGGACCTACGAGCAGTACTTC. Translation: CASSLGDRTYEQYF. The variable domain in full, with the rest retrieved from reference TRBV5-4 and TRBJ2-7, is ETGVTQSPTHLIKTRGQQVTLRCSSQSGHNTVSWYQQALGQGPQFIFQYYREEENGRGNFPPRFSGLQFPNYSSELNVNALELDDSALYLCASSLGDRTYEQYFGPGTRLTVT.

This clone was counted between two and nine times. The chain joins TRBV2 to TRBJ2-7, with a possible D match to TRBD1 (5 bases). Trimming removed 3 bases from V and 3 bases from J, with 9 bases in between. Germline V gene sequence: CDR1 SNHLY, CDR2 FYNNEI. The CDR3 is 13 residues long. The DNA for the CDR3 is TGTGCCAGCAGTGACCAGGGAAACTACGAGCAGTACTTC. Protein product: CASSDQGNYEQYF.

The CDR3 DNA is TGCGCCACCGCAACGATTGGGGACACTGAAGCTTTCTTT. It codes for CATATIGDTEAFF. V and J are TRBV4-3 and TRBJ1-1; D uncertain. Germline CDR1 and CDR2: LGHNA and YSLEER. CDR3 length: 13 amino acids. V lost 10 bases and J lost 3, with 15 bases in between.

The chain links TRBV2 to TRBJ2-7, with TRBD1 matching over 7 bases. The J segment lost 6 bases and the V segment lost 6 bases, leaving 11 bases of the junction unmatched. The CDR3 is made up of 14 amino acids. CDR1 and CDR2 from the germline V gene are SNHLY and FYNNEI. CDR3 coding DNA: TGTGCCAGCAGGACAGGGATGGGGGATAGCGAGCAGTACTTC. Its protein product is CASRTGMGDSEQYF.

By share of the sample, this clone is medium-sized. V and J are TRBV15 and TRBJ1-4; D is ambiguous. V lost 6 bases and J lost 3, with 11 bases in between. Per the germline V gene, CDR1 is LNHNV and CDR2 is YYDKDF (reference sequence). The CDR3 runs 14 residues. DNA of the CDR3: TGTGCCACCAGTCTTGGGAACTCTAATGAAAAACTGTTTTTT. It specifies CATSLGNSNEKLFF. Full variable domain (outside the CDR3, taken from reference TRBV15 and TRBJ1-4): DAMVIQNPRYQVTQFGKPVTLSCSQTLNHNVMYWYQQKSSQAPKLLFHYYDKDFNNEADTPDNFQSRRPNTSFCFLDIRSPGLGDTAMYLCATSLGNSNEKLFFGSGTQLSVL.

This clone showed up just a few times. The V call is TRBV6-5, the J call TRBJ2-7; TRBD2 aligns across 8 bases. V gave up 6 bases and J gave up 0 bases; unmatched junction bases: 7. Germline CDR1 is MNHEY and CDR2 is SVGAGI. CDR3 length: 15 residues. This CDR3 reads CASRPLSGASYEQYF. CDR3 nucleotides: TGTGCCAGCAGACCCCTTAGCGGGGCCTCCTACGAGCAGTACTTC.

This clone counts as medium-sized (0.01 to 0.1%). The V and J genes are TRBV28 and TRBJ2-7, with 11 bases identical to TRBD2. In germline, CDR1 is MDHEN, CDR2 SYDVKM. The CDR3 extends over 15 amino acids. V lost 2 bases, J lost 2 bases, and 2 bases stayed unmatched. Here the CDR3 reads CASSLVAGGPYEQYF. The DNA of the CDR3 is TGTGCCAGCAGTTTAGTAGCGGGAGGGCCCTACGAGCAGTACTTC.

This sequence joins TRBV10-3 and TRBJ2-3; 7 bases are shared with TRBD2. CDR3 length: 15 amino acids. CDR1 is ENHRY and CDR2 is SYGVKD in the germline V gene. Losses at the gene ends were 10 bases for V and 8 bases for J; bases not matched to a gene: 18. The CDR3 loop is CATSRRVEGRGTQYF. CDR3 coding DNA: TGTGCCACCTCCCGCCGCGTAGAGGGGAGGGGTACGCAGTATTTT.

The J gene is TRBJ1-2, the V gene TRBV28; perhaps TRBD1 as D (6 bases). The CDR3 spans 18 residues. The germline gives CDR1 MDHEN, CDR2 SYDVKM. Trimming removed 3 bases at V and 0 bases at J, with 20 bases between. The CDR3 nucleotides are TGTGCCAGCAGTTTTCTAAGTTTGGGACAACAAGCTAACTATGGCTACACCTTC. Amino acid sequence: CASSFLSLGQQANYGYTF.

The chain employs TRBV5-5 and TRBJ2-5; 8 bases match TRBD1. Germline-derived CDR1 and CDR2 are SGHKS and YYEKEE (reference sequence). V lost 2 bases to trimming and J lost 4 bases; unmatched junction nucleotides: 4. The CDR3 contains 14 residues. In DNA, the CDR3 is TGTGCCAGCAGCTTCCAGGGGGCGCGAGAGACCCAGTACTTC. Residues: CASSFQGARETQYF. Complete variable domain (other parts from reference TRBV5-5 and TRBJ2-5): DAGVTQSPTHLIKTRGQQVTLRCSPISGHKSVSWYQQVLGQGPQFIFQYYEKEERGRGNFPDRFSARQFPNYSSELNVNALLLGDSALYLCASSFQGARETQYFGPGTRLLVL.

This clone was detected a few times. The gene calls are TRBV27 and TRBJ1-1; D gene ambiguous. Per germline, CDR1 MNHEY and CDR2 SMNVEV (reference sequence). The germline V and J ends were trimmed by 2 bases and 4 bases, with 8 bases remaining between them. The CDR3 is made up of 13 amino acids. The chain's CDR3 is CASSLSFITEAFF. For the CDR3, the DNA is TGTGCCAGCAGTTTAAGTTTTATCACTGAAGCTTTCTTT.

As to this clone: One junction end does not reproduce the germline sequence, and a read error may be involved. CDR3 sequence: CAISEDPGTMVHEQYF. CDR3 DNA sequence: TGTGCCATCAGTGAAGACCCCGGGACTATGGTACACGAGCAGTACTTC. The V call is TRBV6-1, the J call TRBJ2-7, with 7 bases matching TRBD2. Germline V gives CDR1 MNHNS, CDR2 SASEGT. The CDR3 has 16 residues.

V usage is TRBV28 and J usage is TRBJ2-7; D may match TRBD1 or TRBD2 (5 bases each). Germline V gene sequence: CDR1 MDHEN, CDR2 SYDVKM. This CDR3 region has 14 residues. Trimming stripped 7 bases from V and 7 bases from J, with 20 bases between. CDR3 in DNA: TGTGCCAGCAACGGGGACGGGGATCCTTTAGAGCAGTACTTC. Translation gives CASNGDGDPLEQYF.

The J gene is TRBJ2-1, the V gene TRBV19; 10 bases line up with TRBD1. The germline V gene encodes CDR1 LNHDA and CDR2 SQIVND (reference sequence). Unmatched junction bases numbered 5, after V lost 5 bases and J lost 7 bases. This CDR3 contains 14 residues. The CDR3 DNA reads TGTGCCAGTAGTCCGGGACAGGGGCAAAATGAGCAGTTCTTC. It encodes CASSPGQGQNEQFF.